Included here is one T cell receptor (beta chain) sequence, with context. Its target is not known. The sample is drawn from a study of T cells in narcolepsy. Turning to the study itself: Donors had narcolepsy type 1 or type 2, or were healthy controls. Overall study results and limits: In some patient and control memory CD4+ samples, autoreactive clones were absent. Reportedly, autoreactive clonotypes were serially detected in patients' blood but not controls'.

TCRdb's copy holds only in-frame clones and misses some; the assay was immunoSEQ multiplex PCR. The repertoire consists of about 32,000 clones, with more than 75% occurring once and the leading ten covering about 1.1%. J lost 7 bases, V lost 5 bases, and 8 bases had no gene match. This CDR3 region has 14 residues. CDR1 and CDR2 (germline): SEHNR, FQNEAQ (reference sequence). Source material: CD45RA- memory CD4+ T cells from PBMCs. V and J are TRBV7-9 and TRBJ1-5; 7 bases are shared with TRBD1. The sequence derives from a human donor with narcolepsy. As DNA, the CDR3 is TGTGCCAGCAGCCCCCCGGGACAGTGGCAGCCCCAGCATTTT. The encoded protein is CASSPPGQWQPQHF.